These 17 T cell receptor beta chains share one sample of origin, sequenced in a study of T cell responses to AZD1222 COVID-19 vaccine. Data came from immunoSEQ multiplex PCR; TCRdb stores just in-frame clones and leaves some out. The sample yields approximately 140,000 clones, 91% seen once. The sequenced sample was peripheral blood, obtained 28 days after the second AZD1222 dose. The receptor set was obtained from an adult who received the AZD1222 COVID-19 vaccine.

This sequence joins TRBV2 and TRBJ1-4, with D unresolved. Germline assignment: CDR1 SNHLY and CDR2 FYNNEI. V shed 4 bases and J shed 8 bases, with 11 bases lying between them. The CDR3 is 13 residues long. The CDR3 nucleotides read TGTGCCAGCAGTGGCAGTACGGGGGAAAAACTGTTTTTT. This sequence encodes CASSGSTGEKLFF.

The V and J genes are TRBV2 and TRBJ1-5, with 11 bases that match TRBD1. CDR1 is SNHLY, CDR2 FYNNEI, per germline. Losses at the gene ends were 4 bases for V and 6 bases for J; bases not matched to a gene: 5. CDR3 length: 15 residues. The CDR3 nucleotides read TGTGCCAGCAGTGTTGGACAGGGGGCGATTCAGCCCCAGCATTTT. This sequence encodes CASSVGQGAIQPQHF.

The CDR3 region is CASSPEDPNTEAFF. The CDR3 DNA sequence: TGTGCCAGCAGCCCAGAAGACCCGAACACTGAAGCTTTCTTT. The chain carries TRBV21-1 and TRBJ1-1. TRBV21-1 is a documented pseudogene. The CDR3 spans 14 residues.

The chain joins TRBV6-6 to TRBJ2-7; 10 bases are shared with TRBD1. The CDR3 runs 14 residues. Trimming removed 6 bases from V and 6 bases from J; junction bases left unmatched: 8. Looked up from germline, CDR1 is MNHNY and CDR2 is SVGAGI (reference sequence). The CDR3: CASRRTGGASEQYF. The CDR3 DNA reads TGTGCCAGCAGACGGACAGGGGGTGCCTCCGAGCAGTACTTC.

The V gene is TRBV12-3 or TRBV12-4, the J gene TRBJ1-2; the match to TRBD1 covers 9 bases. The CDR3 covers 12 residues. The ends lost 6 bases at V and 10 bases at J; junction bases unmatched: 6. The CDR3 coding sequence is TGTGCCAGCAGGCTCGGGACAGGGATCTACACCTTC. The encoded protein is CASRLGTGIYTF.

The CDR3 region is CASRGVGTNQPQHF. As DNA, the CDR3 is TGTGCCAGTCGAGGGGTGGGGACCAATCAGCCCCAGCATTTT. This sequence joins TRBV19 and TRBJ1-5, with D perhaps matching TRBD1 (5 bases). Deletions cut 8 bases from V and 3 bases from J, with 14 bases between. There are 14 residues in the CDR3. CDR1 is LNHDA, CDR2 SQIVND, per germline (reference sequence).

V and J are TRBV6-4 and TRBJ1-2; perhaps TRBD1 as D (5 bases). The CDR3 loop spans 14 amino acids. Germline CDR1 MRHNA, CDR2 SNTAGT. The V end was cut by 1 base, the J end by 4 bases, with 10 bases between. CDR3 residues: CASSDWGGLYGYTF. In DNA, the CDR3 is TGTGCCAGCAGTGACTGGGGCGGACTCTATGGCTACACCTTC.

This sequence joins TRBV6-5 and TRBJ2-7, with 9 bases aligning to TRBD2. The CDR3 totals 15 residues. V trimming: 8 bases; J trimming: 1 base; junction bases outside the gene matches: 9. CDR1 and CDR2 (germline): MNHEY, SVGAGI. The CDR3: CASGGGGAGSYEQYF. CDR3 DNA: TGTGCCAGCGGCGGCGGGGGGGCCGGGTCCTACGAGCAGTACTTC.

The rearrangement joins TRBV5-1 to TRBJ1-2; 7 bases fit TRBD1. The junction had 5 bases not matched to a gene; V was cut back by 0 bases and J by 0 bases. CDR1 SGHRS and CDR2 YFSETQ come from the germline V gene. The CDR3 spans 16 residues. The CDR3 is CASSLGGTVANYGYTF. DNA of the CDR3: TGCGCCAGCAGCTTGGGGGGGACAGTAGCTAACTATGGCTACACCTTC.

The V call is TRBV7-2, the J call TRBJ1-2, with D perhaps TRBD1 (5 bases). CDR1 and CDR2 from the germline V gene are SGHTA and FQGNSA. The CDR3 is made up of 16 amino acids. Deletions cut 4 bases from V and 8 bases from J, with 23 bases between. CDR3 sequence: CASSSGGTFPLGGYTF. The CDR3 DNA reads as TGTGCCAGCAGCTCGGGGGGGACTTTCCCCTTAGGAGGCTACACCTTC.

The chain carries TRBV3-1 (or the pseudogene TRBV3-2) and TRBJ2-5, with 10 nucleotides matching TRBD1. The CDR3 is made up of 14 amino acids. The ends lost 5 bases at V and 5 bases at J; junction bases unmatched: 5. Germline V gene lookup returns CDR1 LGHDT and CDR2 YNNKEL (reference sequence). CDR3 coding DNA: TGTGCCAGCAGCACGACAGGGGGCTGGGAGACCCAGTACTTC. Translated: CASSTTGGWETQYF.

The V gene is TRBV5-8, the J gene TRBJ2-1; tentatively, D is TRBD1 (7 bases). This CDR3 comprises 16 residues. Trimming stripped 1 base from V and 1 base from J, with 12 bases between. CDR1 and CDR2 (germline): SGHTS, YDEGEE. CDR3 sequence reads: CASSLFRGASYNEQFF. The CDR3 DNA sequence: TGTGCCAGCAGCTTGTTCAGGGGGGCTTCCTACAATGAGCAGTTCTTC.

The CDR3: CASSPSLAGGFNEQFF. The CDR3 nucleotides are TGTGCCAGCTCACCATCCCTAGCGGGGGGGTTCAATGAGCAGTTCTTC. V is TRBV18 and J is TRBJ2-1; TRBD2 agrees at 12 bases. The CDR3 has 16 residues. V shed 2 bases and J 6 bases; nucleotides not matched to a gene: 5. Germline CDR1 reads KGHSH; CDR2 reads LQKENI.

The rearrangement uses TRBV19 and TRBJ1-3, with D maybe TRBD1 (5 bases). V lost 9 bases to trimming and J lost 0 bases, with 15 bases between them. Germline CDR1 and CDR2: LNHDA and SQIVND (reference sequence). CDR3 length: 15 amino acids. The CDR3, as DNA: TGTGCCAGCCTGAAGGGGATCAGCTCTGGAAACACCATATATTTT. This sequence encodes CASLKGISSGNTIYF.

This clone appeared a single time. V and J are TRBV24-1 and TRBJ2-3; perhaps TRBD2 as D (6 bases). Trimming removed 4 bases at V and 5 bases at J, with 12 bases between. Germline V gives CDR1 KGHDR, CDR2 SFDVKD. CDR3 size: 14 residues. The CDR3 DNA reads as TGTGCCACCAGTGAGGCTATCGGGGGAGATACGCAGTATTTT. Its translation: CATSEAIGGDTQYF.

The rearrangement joins TRBV11-2 to TRBJ2-5; D is perhaps TRBD1 (5 bases). The CDR3 extends over 13 amino acids. The V end lost 7 bases, the J end lost 5 bases, and 14 bases lay between the germline ends. Germline CDR1 reads SGHAT; CDR2 reads FQNNGV. The CDR3 sequence is CASTGAPRETQYF. For the CDR3, the DNA is TGTGCCAGCACTGGGGCTCCTCGCGAGACCCAGTACTTC.

The J gene is TRBJ1-4, the V gene TRBV6-5; D gene uncertain. The V gene's germline CDR1 is MNHEY and CDR2 SVGAGI. The V end was cut by 7 bases, the J end by 2 bases, with 11 bases between. The CDR3 is 14 residues long. The CDR3 protein is CASKIRTTNEKLFF. The DNA of the CDR3 is TGTGCCAGCAAGATCAGAACTACTAATGAAAAACTGTTTTTT.